This record covers a single T cell receptor beta chain. Produced via immunoSEQ multiplex PCR; TCRdb's table is partial and in-frame only. The repertoire holds about 72,000 clones, with around nine tenths as singletons. The data are from a study of OX40 agonist ivuxolimab in advanced cancers. The V end lost 4 bases, the J end lost 3 bases, and 9 bases lay between the germline ends. The CDR3 extends over 13 amino acids. Germline loops: CDR1 MNHEY, CDR2 SMNVEV (reference sequence). The sequencing here drew on CD4+ or CD8+ T cells sorted from blood, taken in a trial of the OX40 agonist ivuxolimab. This chain uses TRBV27 with TRBJ1-2; D is ambiguous. This TCR derives from an adult with an advanced solid tumor such as melanoma, head and neck, liver or kidney cancer. For the CDR3, the DNA is TGTGCCAGCAGTTCGTCTTATGACTATGGCTACACCTTC. It is translated as CASSSSYDYGYTF.